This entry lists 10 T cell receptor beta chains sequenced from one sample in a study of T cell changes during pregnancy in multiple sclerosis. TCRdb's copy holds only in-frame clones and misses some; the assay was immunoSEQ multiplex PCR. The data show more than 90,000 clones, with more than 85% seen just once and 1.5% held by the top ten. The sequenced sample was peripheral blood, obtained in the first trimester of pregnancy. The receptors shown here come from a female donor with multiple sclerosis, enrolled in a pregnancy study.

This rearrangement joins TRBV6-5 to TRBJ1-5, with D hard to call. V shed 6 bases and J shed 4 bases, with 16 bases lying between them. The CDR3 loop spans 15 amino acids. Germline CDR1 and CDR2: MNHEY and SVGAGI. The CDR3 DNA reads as TGTGCCAGCAGCCCAACGCGGGGAGTGAATCAGCCCCAGCATTTT. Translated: CASSPTRGVNQPQHF.

CDR3 sequence reads: CASSAGTGGFYEQYF. CDR3 bases: TGTGCCAGCAGCGCCGGGACAGGGGGCTTCTACGAGCAGTACTTC. J is TRBJ2-7 and V is TRBV13; 12 positions agree with TRBD1. Losses at the gene ends were 5 bases for V and 3 bases for J; bases not matched to a gene: 5. The CDR3 sequence is 15 residues long. Germline assignment: CDR1 PRHDT and CDR2 FYEKMQ (reference sequence).

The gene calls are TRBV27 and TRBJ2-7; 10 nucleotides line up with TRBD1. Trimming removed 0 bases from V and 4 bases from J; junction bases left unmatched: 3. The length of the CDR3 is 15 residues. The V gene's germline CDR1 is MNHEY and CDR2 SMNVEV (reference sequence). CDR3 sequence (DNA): TGTGCCAGCAGTTTATCGGGGACAGGGGAGTACGAGCAGTACTTC. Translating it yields CASSLSGTGEYEQYF.

The CDR3 DNA follows: TGCGCCAGCAGCTTAGGCGGGATTAATATCAATGAGCAGTTCTTC. This gives the protein CASSLGGININEQFF. The V call is TRBV5-1, the J call TRBJ2-1; D may be TRBD2 (6 bases). The CDR3 is made up of 15 amino acids. Trimming pared 2 bases from V and 6 bases from J, leaving 15 bases between. Germline lookup yields CDR1 SGHRS and CDR2 YFSETQ.

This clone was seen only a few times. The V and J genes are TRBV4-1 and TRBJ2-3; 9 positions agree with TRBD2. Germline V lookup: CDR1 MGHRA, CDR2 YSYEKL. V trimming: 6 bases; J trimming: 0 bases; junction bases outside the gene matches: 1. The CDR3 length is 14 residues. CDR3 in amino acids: CASSLAGSTDTQYF. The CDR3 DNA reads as TGCGCCAGCAGTCTAGCGGGGAGCACAGATACGCAGTATTTT.

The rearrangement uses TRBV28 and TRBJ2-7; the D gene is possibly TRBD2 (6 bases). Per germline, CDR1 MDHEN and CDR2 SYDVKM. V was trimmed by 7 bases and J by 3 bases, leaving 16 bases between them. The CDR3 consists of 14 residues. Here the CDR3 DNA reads TGTGCCAGCATCGACCGGGACTCTAACTACGAGCAGTACTTC. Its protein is CASIDRDSNYEQYF.

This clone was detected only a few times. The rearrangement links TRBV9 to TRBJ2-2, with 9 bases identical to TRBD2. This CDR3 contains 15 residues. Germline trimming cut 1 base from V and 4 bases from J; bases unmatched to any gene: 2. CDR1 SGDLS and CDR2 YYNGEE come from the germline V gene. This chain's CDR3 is CASSVLAGTTGELFF. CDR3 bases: TGTGCCAGCAGCGTACTAGCGGGGACCACCGGGGAGCTGTTTTTT.

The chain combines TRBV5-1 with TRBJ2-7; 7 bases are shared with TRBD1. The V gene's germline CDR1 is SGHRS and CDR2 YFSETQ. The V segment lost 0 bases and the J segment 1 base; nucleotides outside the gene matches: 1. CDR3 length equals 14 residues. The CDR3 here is CASSLGQGSYEQYF. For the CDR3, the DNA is TGCGCCAGCAGCTTGGGACAGGGTTCCTACGAGCAGTACTTC.

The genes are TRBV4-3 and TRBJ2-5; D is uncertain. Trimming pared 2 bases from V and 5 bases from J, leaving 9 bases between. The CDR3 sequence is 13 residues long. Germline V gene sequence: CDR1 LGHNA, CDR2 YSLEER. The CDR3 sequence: CASSQNARETQYF. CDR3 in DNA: TGCGCCAGCAGCCAAAACGCCCGGGAGACCCAGTACTTC.

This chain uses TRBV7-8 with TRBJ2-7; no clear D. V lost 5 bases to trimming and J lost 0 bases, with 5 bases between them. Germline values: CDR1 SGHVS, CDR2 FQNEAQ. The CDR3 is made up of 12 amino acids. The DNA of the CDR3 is TGTGCCAGCAGCCCAAACTCCTACGAGCAGTACTTC. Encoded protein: CASSPNSYEQYF. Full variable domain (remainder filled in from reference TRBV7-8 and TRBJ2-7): GAGVSQSPRYKVAKRGQDVALRCDPISGHVSLFWYQQALGQGPEFLTYFQNEAQLDKSGLPSDRFFAERPEGSVSTLKIQRTQQEDSAVYLCASSPNSYEQYFGPGTRLTVT.